This is a list of T cell receptor beta chains from one sample in a study of identical twins. From the 5' RACE reads, TCRdb called clonotypes with MiXCR, one entry per CDR3 protein. The sample comprises about 160,000 distinct CDR3 sequences, approximately 3.5% of which are singletons, and around 8% rests with the top ten. Sequenced: memory T cells sorted from blood. These TCRs come from a man aged 18 to 30 in good health. Both conserved end residues are part of each CDR3. D genes are given only for firm matches. The size field is filled for only some rows; it gives once, few, many or a size class.

v_gene,abundance,d_gene,j_gene,CDR3aa,CDR3nt
TRBV5-1,many,TRBD1,TRBJ2-6,CASSEWDSSGANVLTF,TGCGCCAGCAGCGAGTGGGACAGTTCTGGGGCCAACGTCCTGACTTTC
TRBV18,-,TRBD2,TRBJ2-1,CASSWLAGENEQFF,TGTGCCAGCTCATGGCTAGCGGGGGAAAATGAGCAGTTCTTC
TRBV20-1,many,-,TRBJ2-3,CSGDDRTDTQYF,TGCAGTGGGGACGATCGCACAGATACGCAGTATTTT
TRBV4-3,many,-,TRBJ1-5,CASSQGQFSNQPQHF,TGCGCCAGCAGCCAAGGGCAGTTTAGCAATCAGCCCCAGCATTTT
TRBV12-3/TRBV12-4,many,-,TRBJ1-6,CASSLMGSDNSPLHF,TGTGCCAGCAGTTTAATGGGCAGCGATAATTCACCCCTCCACTTT
TRBV28,-,-,TRBJ1-2,CASSGTGGSYTF,TGTGCCAGCAGTGGGACGGGGGGTAGCTACACCTTC
TRBV12-3/TRBV12-4,many,-,TRBJ2-1,CASSSDGAYNEQFF,TGTGCCAGCAGTTCGGACGGAGCCTACAATGAGCAGTTCTTC
TRBV5-1,few,-,TRBJ2-1,CASSLAQVSYNEQFF,TGCGCCAGCAGCTTGGCGCAGGTTTCCTACAATGAGCAGTTCTTC
TRBV5-6,many,-,TRBJ1-2,CASSSLNYGYTF,TGTGCCAGCAGCTCGCTTAACTATGGCTACACCTTC
TRBV11-2,few,-,TRBJ2-7,CASSSTFFGRRTSYEQYF,TGTGCCAGCAGCTCAACATTTTTCGGGCGTCGGACTTCCTACGAGCAGTACTTC
TRBV6-1,-,TRBD1,TRBJ2-7,CGSTTGVSYEQYF,TGTGGCAGCACCACAGGGGTCTCCTACGAGCAGTACTTC
TRBV5-5,many,-,TRBJ2-2,CASSVYNTGELFF,TGTGCCAGCAGCGTCTACAACACCGGGGAGCTGTTTTTT
TRBV5-1,many,-,TRBJ2-7,CASSLDLAVKYEQYF,TGCGCCAGCAGCTTGGACCTAGCAGTAAAGTACGAGCAGTACTTC
TRBV19,many,-,TRBJ2-2,CASSTSGGGFGELFF,TGTGCCAGTAGCACCTCCGGGGGCGGTTTCGGGGAGCTGTTTTTT
TRBV7-9,-,-,TRBJ2-7,CASSPGTQAYEQYF,TGTGCCAGCAGCCCCGGGACTCAAGCCTACGAGCAGTACTTC
TRBV2,-,TRBD2,TRBJ2-3,CASNTGTSRNTQYF,TGTGCCAGCAACACCGGGACTAGCCGAAATACGCAGTATTTT
TRBV29-1,many,TRBD1,TRBJ2-2,CSVRVGQGRNGELFF,TGCAGCGTACGAGTCGGACAGGGGAGGAACGGGGAGCTGTTTTTT
TRBV7-9,many,-,TRBJ2-1,CASSAKGGSYNEQFF,TGTGCCAGCAGCGCTAAGGGTGGATCCTACAATGAGCAGTTCTTC
TRBV7-6,many,TRBD2,TRBJ2-1,CASSLVGGSSYNEQFF,TGTGCCAGCAGCTTAGTGGGCGGGAGCTCCTACAATGAGCAGTTCTTC
TRBV6-1,many,-,TRBJ2-7,CASSEARPYEQYF,TGTGCCAGCAGTGAAGCCCGGCCCTACGAGCAGTACTTC
TRBV27,few,TRBD2,TRBJ2-1,CASRDLAGEQFF,TGTGCCAGCAGAGACCTAGCGGGAGAGCAGTTCTTC
TRBV3-1,many,TRBD2,TRBJ2-4,CASSQEGLAGATWYF,TGTGCCAGCAGCCAAGAGGGACTAGCGGGAGCAACGTGGTACTTC
TRBV20-1,many,-,TRBJ1-1,CSASGHYNTEAFF,TGCAGTGCTAGTGGACACTACAACACTGAAGCTTTCTTT
TRBV7-2,many,-,TRBJ2-2,CASSSYKHRNTGELFF,TGTGCCAGCAGCTCTTACAAGCACAGGAACACCGGGGAGCTGTTTTTT
TRBV5-4,many,-,TRBJ1-4,CASSRAGPGDEKLFF,TGTGCCAGCAGCAGAGCGGGCCCCGGGGATGAAAAACTGTTTTTT
TRBV5-1,many,TRBD2,TRBJ2-3,CASRVAGVRDTQYF,TGCGCCAGCAGGGTAGCGGGAGTTCGGGATACGCAGTATTTT
TRBV4-2,many,-,TRBJ1-3,CASSVTGSSSGNTIYF,TGTGCCAGCAGCGTGACCGGGTCGAGCTCTGGAAACACCATATATTTT
TRBV29-1,-,TRBD2,TRBJ2-7,CSAGLGRSGRDFYEQYF,TGCAGCGCTGGGTTGGGACGGAGCGGGAGGGATTTCTACGAGCAGTACTTC
TRBV5-6,many,TRBD2,TRBJ2-1,CASSQGGSRAYNEQFF,TGTGCCAGCAGCCAGGGCGGGAGTCGGGCGTACAATGAGCAGTTCTTC
TRBV29-1,many,-,TRBJ1-2,CSVDSLHGYTF,TGCAGCGTTGACAGTCTACATGGCTACACCTTC
TRBV28,many,-,TRBJ2-1,CASSIGPGQRYNEQFF,TGTGCCAGCAGTATAGGACCGGGACAAAGATACAATGAGCAGTTCTTC
TRBV19,many,TRBD1,TRBJ1-2,CASSGDRGRSYGYTF,TGTGCCAGTAGTGGCGACAGGGGGCGCTCCTATGGCTACACCTTC
TRBV4-2,many,-,TRBJ2-4,CASSLREFKNIQYF,TGTGCCAGCAGCCTCCGGGAGTTCAAAAACATTCAGTACTTC
TRBV3-1,-,-,TRBJ2-5,CASSQWGSGRQETQYF,TGTGCCAGCAGCCAGTGGGGCTCGGGTAGACAGGAGACCCAGTACTTC
TRBV6-1,many,TRBD2,TRBJ2-1,CASVAGGSYNEQFF,TGTGCCAGCGTAGCGGGAGGGTCCTACAATGAGCAGTTCTTC
TRBV5-1,many,TRBD2,TRBJ2-1,CASSFPIAGGEQFF,TGCGCCAGCAGCTTTCCGATAGCGGGAGGAGAGCAGTTCTTC
TRBV28,many,TRBD2,TRBJ2-1,CASSLGASGSSYNEQFF,TGTGCCAGCAGTTTGGGGGCTAGCGGGAGTTCCTACAATGAGCAGTTCTTC